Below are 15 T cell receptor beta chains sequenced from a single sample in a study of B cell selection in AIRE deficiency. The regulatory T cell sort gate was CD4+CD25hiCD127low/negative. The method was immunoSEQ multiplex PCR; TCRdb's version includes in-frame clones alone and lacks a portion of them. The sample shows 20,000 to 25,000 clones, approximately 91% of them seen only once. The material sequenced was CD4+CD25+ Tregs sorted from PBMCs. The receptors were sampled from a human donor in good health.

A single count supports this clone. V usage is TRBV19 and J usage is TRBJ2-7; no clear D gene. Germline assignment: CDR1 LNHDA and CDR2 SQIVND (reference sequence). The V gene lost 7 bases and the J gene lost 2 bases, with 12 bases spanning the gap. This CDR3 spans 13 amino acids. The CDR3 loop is CASILRAPYEQYF. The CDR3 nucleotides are TGTGCCAGTATATTAAGGGCTCCCTACGAGCAGTACTTC.

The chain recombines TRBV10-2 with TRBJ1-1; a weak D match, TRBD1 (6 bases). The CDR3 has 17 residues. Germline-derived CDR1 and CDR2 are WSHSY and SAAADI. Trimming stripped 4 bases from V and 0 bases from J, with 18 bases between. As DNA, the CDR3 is TGCGCCAGCAGTGTACACAGGGCAAAAGGGCTGAACACTGAAGCTTTCTTT. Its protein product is CASSVHRAKGLNTEAFF.

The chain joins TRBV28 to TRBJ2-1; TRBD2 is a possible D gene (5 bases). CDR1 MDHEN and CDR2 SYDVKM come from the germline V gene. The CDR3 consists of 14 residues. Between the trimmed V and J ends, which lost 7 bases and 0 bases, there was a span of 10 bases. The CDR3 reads CASTPGYSYNEQFF. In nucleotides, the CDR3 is TGTGCCAGCACCCCGGGATACTCCTACAATGAGCAGTTCTTC. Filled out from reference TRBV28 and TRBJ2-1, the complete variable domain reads DVKVTQSSRYLVKRTGEKVFLECVQDMDHENMFWYRQDPGLGLRLIYFSYDVKMKEKGDIPEGYSVSREKKERFSLILESASTNQTSMYLCASTPGYSYNEQFFGPGTRLTVL.

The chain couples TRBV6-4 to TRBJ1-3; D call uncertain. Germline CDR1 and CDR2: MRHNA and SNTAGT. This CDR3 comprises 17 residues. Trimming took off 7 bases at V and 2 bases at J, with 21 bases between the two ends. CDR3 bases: TGTGCCAGCATCCTAGTTTCTCTGAGACCGCCTGGAAACACCATATATTTT. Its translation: CASILVSLRPPGNTIYF.

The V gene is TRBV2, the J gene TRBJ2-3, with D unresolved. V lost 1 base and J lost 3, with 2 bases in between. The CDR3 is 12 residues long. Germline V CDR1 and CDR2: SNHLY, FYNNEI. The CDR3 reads CASSEETDTQYF. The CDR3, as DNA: TGTGCCAGCAGTGAAGAAACAGATACGCAGTATTTT.

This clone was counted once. CDR3 in DNA: TGTGCCAGCAGCTTAGCCGCGGTGTTCTACGAGCAGTACTTC. Translated: CASSLAAVFYEQYF. The J gene is TRBJ2-7, the V gene TRBV7-8; D not certain. Germline CDR1 reads SGHVS; CDR2 reads FQNEAQ. The V and J ends lost 0 bases and 3 bases respectively, with 9 bases between them. The CDR3 sequence is 14 residues long. Full variable domain (missing parts from reference TRBV7-8 and TRBJ2-7): GAGVSQSPRYKVAKRGQDVALRCDPISGHVSLFWYQQALGQGPEFLTYFQNEAQLDKSGLPSDRFFAERPEGSVSTLKIQRTQQEDSAVYLCASSLAAVFYEQYFGPGTRLTVT.

The CDR3 nucleotides are TGTGCCAGCAGCTTCGGTGCGACCCAAGAGACCCAGTACTTC. This codes for CASSFGATQETQYF. This rearrangement joins TRBV7-9 to TRBJ2-5; D not certain. The CDR3 has 14 amino acids. Germline loops: CDR1 SEHNR, CDR2 FQNEAQ (reference sequence). V lost 3 bases, J lost 1 base, and 9 bases lay in between.

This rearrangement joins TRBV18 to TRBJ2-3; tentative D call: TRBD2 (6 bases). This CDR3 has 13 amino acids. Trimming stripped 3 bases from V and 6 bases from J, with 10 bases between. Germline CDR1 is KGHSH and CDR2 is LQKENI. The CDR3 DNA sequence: TGTGCCAGCTCACCGGGGACTGTTGATACGCAGTATTTT. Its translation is CASSPGTVDTQYF.

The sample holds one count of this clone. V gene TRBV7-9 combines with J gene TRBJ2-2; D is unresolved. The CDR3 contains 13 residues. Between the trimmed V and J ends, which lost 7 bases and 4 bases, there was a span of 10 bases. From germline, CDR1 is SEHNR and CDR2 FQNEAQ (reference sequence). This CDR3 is CASKRGSTGELFF. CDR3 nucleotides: TGTGCCAGCAAGAGAGGTTCCACCGGGGAGCTGTTTTTT. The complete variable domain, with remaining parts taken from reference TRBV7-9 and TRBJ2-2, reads DTGVSQNPRHKITKRGQNVTFRCDPISEHNRLYWYRQTLGQGPEFLTYFQNEAQLEKSRLLSDRFSAERPKGSFSTLEIQRTEQGDSAMYLCASKRGSTGELFFGEGSRLTVL.

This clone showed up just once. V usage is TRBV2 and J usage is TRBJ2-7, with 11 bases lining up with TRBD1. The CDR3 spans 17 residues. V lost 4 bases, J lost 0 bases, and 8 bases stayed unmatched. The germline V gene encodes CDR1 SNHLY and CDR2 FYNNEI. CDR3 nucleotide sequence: TGTGCCAGCAGTGCCGGGACAGGGGGACTAAGCTCCTACGAGCAGTACTTC. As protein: CASSAGTGGLSSYEQYF.

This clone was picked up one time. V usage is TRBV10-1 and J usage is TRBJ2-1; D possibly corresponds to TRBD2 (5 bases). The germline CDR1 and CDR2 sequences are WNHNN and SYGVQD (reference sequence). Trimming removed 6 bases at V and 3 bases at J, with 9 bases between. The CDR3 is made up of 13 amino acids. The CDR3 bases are TGCGCCAGCAGCAACCGGGGCTACAATGAGCAGTTCTTC. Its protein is CASSNRGYNEQFF.

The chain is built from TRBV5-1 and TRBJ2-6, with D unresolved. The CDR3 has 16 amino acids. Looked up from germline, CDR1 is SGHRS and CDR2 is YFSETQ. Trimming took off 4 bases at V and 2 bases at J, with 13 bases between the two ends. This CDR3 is CASSPVEAPGANVLTF. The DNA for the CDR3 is TGCGCCAGCAGCCCCGTTGAGGCCCCTGGGGCCAACGTCCTGACTTTC.

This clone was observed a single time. CDR3 nucleotides: TGTGCCAGCAGCCGAAAGACAGGGGGCACTGAAGCTTTCTTT. It specifies CASSRKTGGTEAFF. This chain connects TRBV5-4 to TRBJ1-1; 9 bases map to TRBD1. The V segment lost 4 bases and the J segment 4 bases; nucleotides outside the gene matches: 5. Germline V gives CDR1 SGHNT, CDR2 YYREEE (reference sequence). The CDR3 contains 14 residues.

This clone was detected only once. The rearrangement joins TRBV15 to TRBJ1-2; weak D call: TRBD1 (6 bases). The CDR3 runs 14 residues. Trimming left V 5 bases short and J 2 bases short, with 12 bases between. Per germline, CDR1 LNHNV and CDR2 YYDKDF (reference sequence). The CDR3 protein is CATSGGTTNYGYTF. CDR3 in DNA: TGTGCCACCAGCGGGGGCACGACCAACTATGGCTACACCTTC.

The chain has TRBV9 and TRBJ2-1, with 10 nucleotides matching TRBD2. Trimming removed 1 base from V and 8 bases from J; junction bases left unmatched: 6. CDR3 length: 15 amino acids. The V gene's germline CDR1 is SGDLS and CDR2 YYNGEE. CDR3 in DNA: TGTGCCAGCAGCGTATCGGGACTAGCGCTCTATGAGCAGTTCTTC. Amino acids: CASSVSGLALYEQFF.